The rows below give T cell receptor beta chains drawn from one sample of a study of siplizumab effects on memory and regulatory T cells. Sequencing used immunoSEQ multiplex PCR; TCRdb keeps in-frame clones, though not all of them. The sample lists about 98,000 clones, around nine tenths occurring once. Sequencing was performed on CD4+ T cells sorted from blood. These receptors were collected from a human donor in good health. CDR3s include the opening cysteine and the closing phenylalanine or tryptophan. A D gene is named only where the DNA matches it firmly. A clone size is listed for some rows: how often the clone was seen (once, few, many), or a class if it is expanded.

v_gene,abundance,d_gene,j_gene,CDR3nt,CDR3aa
TRBV6-6,.,.,TRBJ2-2,TGTGCCAGCAGCCGAGCGGCCGGGGAGCTGTTTTTT,CASSRAAGELFF
TRBV5-4,.,.,TRBJ1-2,TGTGCCAGCAGCTTACCTCAGGGGACACAGCGTGGCTACACCTTC,CASSLPQGTQRGYTF
TRBV6-5,.,.,TRBJ2-7,TGTGCCAGCAGTGTGGGGGGCGCCCCGTACGAGCAGTACTTC,CASSVGGAPYEQYF
TRBV6-4,once,.,TRBJ2-1,TGTGCCAGCAGTCCCGGGACAACTGGGGGGAATGAGCAGTTCTTC,CASSPGTTGGNEQFF
TRBV21-1,.,.,TRBJ2-7,TGTGCCAGCAGCAAGGGTGTTTCCGGGACAGCCAACTCTTTCACCTACGAGCAGTACTTC,CASSKGVSGTANSFTYEQYF
TRBV9,.,.,TRBJ2-2,TGTGCCAGCAGCGTAGAGGGCCAGAACACCGGGGAGCTGTTTTTT,CASSVEGQNTGELFF
TRBV28,.,.,TRBJ2-7,TGTGCCAGCAGTTTTGGAGGGGGCGAAACCTACGAGCAGTACTTC,CASSFGGGETYEQYF
TRBV5-4,.,TRBD1,TRBJ1-6,TGTGCCAGCAGCTCTCTAGGGACAGGGATCAATTCACCCCTCCACTTT,CASSSLGTGINSPLHF
TRBV4-2,once,TRBD1,TRBJ1-4,TGTGCCAGCAGCCCCCACGGGACAGGGGGAGAAAAACTGTTTTTT,CASSPHGTGGEKLFF
TRBV28,.,.,TRBJ2-5,TGTGCCAGCAAACGAAGACAAGAGACCCAGTACTTC,CASKRRQETQYF
TRBV19,once,.,TRBJ1-5,TGTGCCAGTACCCCCGGCAGTGGGGAAGGGCAGCCCCAGCATTTT,CASTPGSGEGQPQHF
TRBV28,.,.,TRBJ1-6,TGTGCCAGCAGTTTCAGGGGAGTCTCCTATAATTCACCCCTCCACTTT,CASSFRGVSYNSPLHF
TRBV30,.,.,TRBJ1-1,TGTGCCTGGAGGGAGACTACTGGGACTGAAGCTTTCTTT,CAWRETTGTEAFF
TRBV5-1,.,.,TRBJ2-5,TGCGCCAGCAGCTTTAGGAAGACCCAGTACTTC,CASSFRKTQYF
TRBV30,few,.,TRBJ1-5,TGTGCCTGGGAACCCGGGCCCCAGGCGGGAAGCAATCAGCCCCAGCATTTT,CAWEPGPQAGSNQPQHF
TRBV7-3,.,TRBD1,TRBJ2-7,TGTGCCAGCAGCCCGGCACAGGGGCCGACCTGCGAGCAGTACTTC,CASSPAQGPTCEQYF
TRBV7-3,.,TRBD1,TRBJ2-7,TGTGCCAGCAGCTTAATGGGGACAGGTTCCTACGAGCAGTACTTC,CASSLMGTGSYEQYF
TRBV4-2,.,TRBD2,TRBJ2-7,TGTGCCAGCAGCCTAAGGACTAGCGGGAGCCAGAGCTCCTACGAGCAGTACTTC,CASSLRTSGSQSSYEQYF
TRBV6-4,.,TRBD1,TRBJ2-7,TGTGCCAGCAGTGACTCAAGGATAGACCGGGACAGGGACCCCTACGAGCAGTACTTC,CASSDSRIDRDRDPYEQYF
TRBV27,.,.,TRBJ1-5,TGTGCCAGCAGTCCTACAGGGAATCAGCCCCAGCATTTT,CASSPTGNQPQHF
TRBV7-2,.,.,TRBJ2-7,TGTGCCAGCAGCTTAGAGACAGGTGGAGCCTCCTACGAGCAGTACTTC,CASSLETGGASYEQYF
TRBV27,.,.,TRBJ1-6,TGTGCCAGCAAGACGGACCCGTTGCGACCCCTCCACTTT,CASKTDPLRPLHF
TRBV18,once,TRBD1,TRBJ1-2,TGTGCCAGCTCACCACGGACAGGGTCCCCCTACTCCTATGGCTACACCTTC,CASSPRTGSPYSYGYTF
TRBV6-1,.,.,TRBJ2-7,TGTGCCAGCAGTTGGCTAGCCCGGTTTAGCTACGAGCAGTACTTC,CASSWLARFSYEQYF
TRBV2,.,.,TRBJ2-7,TGTGCCAGCAGTGATGATTTGGGCGGGACCCAAACGACCTACGAGCAGTACTTC,CASSDDLGGTQTTYEQYF
TRBV2,.,.,TRBJ2-7,TGTGCCAGCATGGGGGGCTTCTACGAGCAGTACTTC,CASMGGFYEQYF
TRBV5-1,few,.,TRBJ1-4,TGCGCCAGCAGCTCTAACTCAGGGTTAAGAGAAAAACTGTTTTTT,CASSSNSGLREKLFF
TRBV30,.,TRBD2,TRBJ2-3,TGTGCCTGGAAGGCGGGAGGTGCGGATACGCAGTATTTT,CAWKAGGADTQYF
TRBV4-2,.,.,TRBJ2-3,TGTGCCAGCAGCCAAGTGGAAGCGGGCCCAGATACGCAGTATTTT,CASSQVEAGPDTQYF
TRBV7-9,.,.,TRBJ1-2,TGTGCCAGCAGCTTAAGTTCGGGGGTTGACTATGGCTACACCTTC,CASSLSSGVDYGYTF
TRBV30,.,.,TRBJ2-7,TGTGCCTGGAGTGTCCTTAGGGACCCTTCTTACGAGCAGTACTTC,CAWSVLRDPSYEQYF
TRBV10-3,.,.,TRBJ2-1,TGTGCCATCAGTGACAACCCAATCTACAATGAGCAGTTCTTC,CAISDNPIYNEQFF
TRBV4-2,.,.,TRBJ1-1,TGTGCCAGCAGCCAAGCCCGGGACCCCGGGGGAGCTTTCTTT,CASSQARDPGGAFF
TRBV6-6,.,.,TRBJ2-1,TGTGCCAGCAGTTACGGGGGCCTGGGGGATGAGCAGTTCTTC,CASSYGGLGDEQFF
TRBV5-4,.,.,TRBJ2-7,TGTGCCAGCAGCTCTCAGGGTTACGAGCAGTACTTC,CASSSQGYEQYF
TRBV5-5,.,.,TRBJ1-4,TGTGCCAGCAGCTTGAGGGCAGTCGAATCTGCAAAACTGTTTTTT,CASSLRAVESAKLFF
TRBV9,.,.,TRBJ1-5,TGTGCCAGCAGCGCGGGGGGGTATCAGCCCCAGCATTTT,CASSAGGYQPQHF
TRBV7-3,.,.,TRBJ1-2,TGTGCCAGCAGCTTAAGTGGTGCCAGGGGTCACGGCTACACCTTC,CASSLSGARGHGYTF
TRBV11-2,once,.,TRBJ2-6,TGTGCCAGCAGCTTAGACTGGGCTCGCTCTGGGGCCAACGTCCTGACTTTC,CASSLDWARSGANVLTF
TRBV5-1,.,TRBD1,TRBJ2-3,TGCGCCAGCAGCCCTCCGACAGGGGACGACACTACGCAGTATTTT,CASSPPTGDDTTQYF
TRBV5-1,.,.,TRBJ1-1,TGCGCCAGCAGCCCTAAAGTCATGGTGAAGAACACTGAAGCTTTCTTT,CASSPKVMVKNTEAFF
TRBV7-3,.,TRBD2,TRBJ2-1,TGTGCCAGCAGCCCCCGGACTAGCATGAATGAGCAGTTCTTC,CASSPRTSMNEQFF
TRBV7-9,.,TRBD1,TRBJ2-7,TGTGCCAGCAGCTTAGGGCAGGGGGTACACGAGCAGTACTTC,CASSLGQGVHEQYF
TRBV6-5,.,.,TRBJ2-7,TGTGCCGCCTCCGGGGTACTATTTCCCGAGCAGTACTTC,CAASGVLFPEQYF
TRBV28,.,.,TRBJ1-3,TGTGCCAGCAGTTTGGACGGGGGGAGTGCTGGAAACACCATATATTTT,CASSLDGGSAGNTIYF
TRBV7-9,.,.,TRBJ1-1,TGTGCCAGCAGCCCTTCCCTCGGGACGGGGAACACTGAAGCTTTCTTT,CASSPSLGTGNTEAFF
TRBV30,.,.,TRBJ2-7,TGTGCCTGGACCCAGAGACAGGACGACCTGCTACGTGACCCCTACGAGCAGTACTTC,CAWTQRQDDLLRDPYEQYF